This note documents a single TCR beta chain sequence. The sample originates from a study of blood T cell repertoires in COVID-19. This CDR3 contains 14 residues. CDR1 SGHRS and CDR2 YFSETQ come from the germline V gene. V was trimmed by 3 bases and J by 1 base, leaving 10 bases between them. In the authors' methods: Estimates of nucleated cell counts were drawn from the amplification of reference gene primers. TCRdb keeps only in-frame clones here, not all; method: immunoSEQ multiplex PCR. V and J calls and clone size are copied from that table; D and trimming were computed from the DNA. The table lists around 200,000 clones, about nine tenths of them singletons, with 2.5% to 3.5% in the top ten.

The TCR comes from a woman aged 45-60 years in a cohort exposed to, infected with or recovered from COVID-19 (not recorded which). The chain links TRBV5-1 to TRBJ1-1, with a weak D call TRBD1 (5 bases). Material for sequencing was PBMCs or T cells enriched from blood (not recorded which). Written as DNA, the CDR3 is TGCGCCAGCAGCTACCCAGGGTGGAACACTGAAGCTTTCTTT. It is translated as CASSYPGWNTEAFF. Supplemented by reference TRBV5-1 and TRBJ1-1, the full variable domain reads KAGVTQTPRYLIKTRGQQVTLSCSPISGHRSVSWYQQTPGQGLQFLFEYFSETQRNKGNFPGRFSGRQFSNSRSEMNVSTLELGDSALYLCASSYPGWNTEAFFGQGTRLTVV.